Below, 22 T cell receptor beta chains from the same sample are listed, as sequenced in a study of T cell repertoires in cytomegalovirus infection. Their cognate antigens are unknown. One entry per CDR3 protein, called by TCRdb with MiXCR from the reads. The sample has around 300,000 distinct CDR3 sequences, 22% seen once. The sequenced sample was cultured PBMCs, obtained from culture after CMV antigen stimulation. The receptor source for this set is a human donor in good health (CMV status not recorded). Some clones in this sample may be carry-over from other donors' samples.

This clonotype was found many times. The V call is TRBV7-2, the J call TRBJ1-4; D unresolved. The CDR3 extends over 14 amino acids. Germline CDR1 reads SGHTA; CDR2 reads FQGNSA. V was clipped by 5 bases and J by 7 bases, with 14 bases between them. The CDR3 DNA is TGTGCCAGCAGCCCGGGCCGCCTTGCTGAAAAACTGTTTTTT. As protein: CASSPGRLAEKLFF.

This clonotype occurred many times. The chain recombines TRBV12-3 or TRBV12-4 with TRBJ2-7; D gene uncertain. The CDR3 has 14 amino acids. Trimming removed 0 bases at V and 5 bases at J, with 11 bases between. CDR3 loop: CASSLAAGFHEQYV. CDR3 sequence (DNA): TGTGCCAGCAGTTTAGCCGCAGGATTCCACGAGCAGTACGTC.

This clonotype was found a few times. This chain connects TRBV7-2 to TRBJ2-5, with D perhaps TRBD1 or TRBD2 (5 bases each). The V and J ends lost 5 bases and 5 bases respectively, with 18 bases between them. Germline-derived CDR1 and CDR2 are SGHTA and FQGNSA. This CDR3 is 15 amino acids long. The CDR3 DNA follows: TGTGCCAGCAGCAAAGGTCCCCGGGACCGTGAGACCCAGTACTTC. This sequence encodes CASSKGPRDRETQYF.

This sequence joins TRBV6-1 and TRBJ1-1, with D possibly matching TRBD1 (5 bases). Germline CDR1 and CDR2: MNHNS and SASEGT. CDR3 length equals 16 residues. V shed 2 bases and J shed 6 bases, with 19 bases lying between them. The CDR3 bases are TGTGCCAGCAGTGAAATTGGTAGGGGCCGTGTGTCTGAAGCTTTCTTT. Encoded protein: CASSEIGRGRVSEAFF.

This clonotype was counted many times. The chain is built from TRBV6-1 and TRBJ2-1; no firm D call. This CDR3 has 11 amino acids. Trimming removed 3 bases at V and 5 bases at J, with 2 bases between. Germline loops: CDR1 MNHNS, CDR2 SASEGT. The CDR3: CASSDNNEQFF. CDR3 in DNA: TGTGCCAGCAGTGATAACAATGAGCAGTTCTTC.

This chain connects TRBV20-1 to TRBJ1-5; TRBD1 matches 7 bases. This CDR3 region has 13 residues. In germline, CDR1 is DFQATT, CDR2 SNEGSKA (reference sequence). Unmatched junction bases numbered 4, after V lost 5 bases and J lost 3 bases. The CDR3, as DNA: TGCAGTGCTCCACAGGGGCCCAATCAGCCCCAGCATTTT. Its translation is CSAPQGPNQPQHF.

This CDR3 is CASSATGLGETQYF. In DNA form, the CDR3 reads TGTGCCAGCAGTGCGACAGGGTTGGGGGAGACCCAGTACTTC. The chain links TRBV28 to TRBJ2-5; 7 bases line up with TRBD1. The germline V gene encodes CDR1 MDHEN and CDR2 SYDVKM. The V gene end was trimmed by 5 bases and the J gene end by 5 bases; junction bases not matched to a gene: 8. The CDR3 consists of 14 residues.

This clonotype was seen a handful of times. The V call is TRBV7-3, the J call TRBJ2-3; TRBD2 might be the D (5 bases). The CDR3 covers 15 residues. Trimming left V 5 bases short and J 2 bases short, with 14 bases between. The V gene's germline CDR1 is SGHTA and CDR2 FQGTGA. Here the CDR3 reads CASSPGIGNTDTQYF. The CDR3, as DNA: TGTGCCAGCAGCCCGGGGATTGGGAACACAGATACGCAGTATTTT.

This clonotype was counted only a few times. The genes are TRBV7-2 and TRBJ2-7; D might be TRBD2 (6 bases). Germline V gives CDR1 SGHTA, CDR2 FQGNSA. V lost 5 bases and J 2 bases, leaving 13 bases between the germline ends. The CDR3 length is 14 residues. CDR3: CASSIQEGTYEQYF. Here the CDR3 DNA reads TGTGCCAGCAGCATACAGGAGGGGACCTACGAGCAGTACTTC.

This clonotype was seen many times. This chain links TRBV7-2 with TRBJ2-5; 7 bases are a match to TRBD1. The germline V gene has CDR1 SGHTA and CDR2 FQGNSA. The CDR3 has 14 residues. Germline trimming cut 7 bases from V and 3 bases from J; bases unmatched to any gene: 8. The CDR3 sequence: CASTRTTGEETQYF. The CDR3 DNA follows: TGTGCCAGCACCAGAACCACAGGGGAAGAGACCCAGTACTTC. Based on the CDR3 plus reference TRBV7-2 and TRBJ2-5, the full variable domain is GAGVSQSPSNKVTEKGKDVELRCDPISGHTALYWYRQSLGQGLEFLIYFQGNSAPDKSGLPSDRFSAERTGGSVSTLTIQRTQQEDSAVYLCASTRTTGEETQYFGPGTRLLVL.

This clonotype was seen a few times. The V call is TRBV10-3, the J call TRBJ2-6; no reliable D call. The CDR3 loop spans 14 amino acids. V dropped 6 bases and J dropped 4 bases, with 10 bases sitting between them. CDR1 is ENHRY, CDR2 SYGVKD, per germline. The CDR3 nucleotides are TGTGCCATCAGGAAGGAATCGGGGGCCAACGTCCTGACTTTC. It encodes CAIRKESGANVLTF.

This chain links TRBV20-1 with TRBJ2-5; the D gene is possibly TRBD2 (6 bases). The CDR3 length is 19 residues. CDR1 is DFQATT, CDR2 SNEGSKA, per germline (reference sequence). Between the trimmed V and J ends, which lost 6 bases and 1 base, there was a span of 30 bases. This chain's CDR3 is CSANAGPSGLQLRQETQYF. CDR3 bases: TGCAGTGCCAACGCGGGGCCATCGGGACTTCAACTTCGCCAAGAGACCCAGTACTTC.

This clonotype has only a few counts. This chain uses TRBV5-1 with TRBJ2-1; 7 nucleotides match TRBD2. J gave up 3 bases and V 4 bases, and 10 bases lay outside the gene matches. The CDR3 covers 16 residues. Per the germline V gene, CDR1 is SGHRS and CDR2 is YFSETQ. The CDR3 bases are TGCGCCAGCAGCACTTCTAGCGGAGCTGGCTACAATGAGCAGTTCTTC. Translation gives CASSTSSGAGYNEQFF.

This chain links TRBV11-2 with TRBJ1-3, with 7 bases aligning to TRBD1. Trimming took 5 bases from V and 4 from J; bases not matched to a gene: 5. Germline CDR1 SGHAT, CDR2 FQNNGV. This CDR3 has 14 amino acids. The CDR3 region has the DNA TGTGCCAGCAGCGAGGGGGCTGCGGGAAACACCATATATTTT. This sequence encodes CASSEGAAGNTIYF. The full variable domain, its missing parts supplied by reference TRBV11-2 and TRBJ1-3, is EAGVAQSPRYKIIEKRQSVAFWCNPISGHATLYWYQQILGQGPKLLIQFQNNGVVDDSQLPKDRFSAERLKGVDSTLKIQPAKLEDSAVYLCASSEGAAGNTIYFGEGSWLTVV.

In this sample, this clonotype turned up many times. The chain employs TRBV7-6 and TRBJ2-3, with 13 nucleotides matching TRBD2. Germline V gives CDR1 SGHVS, CDR2 FNYEAQ. The CDR3 is 16 residues long. Trimming cost V 4 bases and J 10 bases; bases outside gene matches: 11. The CDR3 region is CASSSTLLGLAGAQYF. The CDR3 coding sequence is TGTGCCAGCAGCTCAACCCTATTAGGACTAGCGGGAGCGCAGTATTTT.

The gene calls are TRBV7-6 and TRBJ2-1, with TRBD2 matching over 16 bases. Germline loops: CDR1 SGHVS, CDR2 FNYEAQ. After removal of 8 bases from V and 9 bases from J, the junction contained 4 bases not matched to a gene. The CDR3 runs 14 residues. The CDR3 DNA reads as TGTGCCAGCGGGACTAGCGGGAGGGCCGGTGAGCAGTTCTTC. Protein: CASGTSGRAGEQFF.

The chain uses TRBV18 and TRBJ2-3, with D possibly TRBD1 on 6 matching bases. The V and J ends lost 5 bases and 1 base respectively, with 13 bases between them. The length of the CDR3 is 15 residues. The V gene's germline CDR1 is KGHSH and CDR2 LQKENI. The CDR3 region has the DNA TGTGCCAGCTCAGACCAGACAGGAGGCACAGATACGCAGTATTTT. It translates to CASSDQTGGTDTQYF.

The chain couples TRBV19 to TRBJ1-4; D unresolved. V lost 6 bases to trimming and J lost 3 bases, with 11 bases between them. CDR1 and CDR2 (germline): LNHDA, SQIVND (reference sequence). The CDR3 is 14 residues long. The CDR3 DNA follows: TGTGCCAGTAGGAGATGGCAATCTAATGAAAAACTGTTTTTT. It yields the protein CASRRWQSNEKLFF.

This chain joins TRBV10-3 and TRBJ2-5, with a possible D match to TRBD2 (6 bases). Germline V lookup: CDR1 ENHRY, CDR2 SYGVKD. The ends were cut back, 2 bases at V and 1 base at J, with 11 bases in the middle. The CDR3 spans 15 residues. The CDR3 spells CAISEQQGLQETQYF. The CDR3 bases are TGTGCCATCAGTGAGCAGCAGGGACTCCAAGAGACCCAGTACTTC.

The table lists this clonotype with a few counts. The V and J genes are TRBV20-1 and TRBJ2-3; 11 bases are a match to TRBD2. The CDR3 has 16 residues. The germline CDR1 and CDR2 sequences are DFQATT and SNEGSKA (reference sequence). V was pared by 0 bases and J by 4 bases, with 6 bases of the junction left unmatched. The CDR3 DNA reads TGCAGTGCTAGAGATGACCCTAGCGGGAGGCCAGATACGCAGTATTTT. It is translated as CSARDDPSGRPDTQYF.

This clonotype has just a few counts. The chain employs TRBV7-3 and TRBJ2-7; 8 nucleotides line up with TRBD2. Germline lookup yields CDR1 SGHTA and CDR2 FQGTGA. After removal of 5 bases from V and 3 bases from J, the junction contained 12 bases not matched to a gene. The CDR3 spans 16 residues. CDR3 region: CASSLGTSQFLYEQYF. CDR3 bases: TGTGCCAGCAGCCTCGGGACTAGTCAATTTCTCTACGAGCAGTACTTC.

The table lists this clonotype with many counts. V is TRBV12-3 or TRBV12-4 and J is TRBJ1-5; perhaps TRBD1 as D (6 bases). The V end lost 6 bases, the J end lost 6 bases, and 21 bases lay between the germline ends. The CDR3 length is 16 residues. The CDR3 here is CASSPRVGAEGQPQHF. The CDR3 region has the DNA TGTGCCAGCAGCCCCCGGGTGGGGGCCGAGGGTCAGCCCCAGCATTTT.